This TCR beta chain was captured in a study of T cells in localized non-small cell lung cancer. Data came from immunoSEQ multiplex PCR; TCRdb stores just in-frame clones and leaves some out. The sample holds 61,000 or so clones, 80% to 90% seen once. From germline, CDR1 is SGHTA and CDR2 FQGNSA. V shed 4 bases and J shed 1 base, with 13 bases lying between them. CDR3 size: 15 residues. Findings and limits, study-wide: The highest T cell clonality was in uninvolved adjacent lung, above tumor.

This clone has only one observation. Its antigen is unknown. The material was peripheral blood, obtained before any cancer treatment. This sequence was found in a woman aged 40 to 75 with stage I lung adenocarcinoma. This sequence joins TRBV7-2 and TRBJ1-1, with D maybe TRBD1 (6 bases). CDR3 protein: CASSYPGATNTEAFF. In DNA, the CDR3 is TGTGCCAGCAGCTATCCGGGGGCCACGAACACTGAAGCTTTCTTT.